The clone carrying this T cell receptor beta chain was detected a few times. Its antigen is not identified. The sample has other DNA sequences that encode this CDR3 too. Some clones are missing from TCRdb's copy, which holds only in-frame ones; the method was immunoSEQ multiplex PCR. Here the sample spans more than 140,000 clones, around 92% being singletons. The sample belongs to a study of T cell responses to AZD1222 COVID-19 vaccine. Study-wide results and limits: The number of AZD1222 recipients seropositive at baseline was only six. The span of vaccine-associated CD4 TCRs extended across spike, with dominance at 160-218 and 743-854. Among the donors, most were white British and more were female, and clonal diversity was possibly underestimated.

This TCR came from an adult in good health. The sample consisted of peripheral blood, taken on day 0 of AZD1222 vaccination.

CDR3 DNA: TGCAGCGTTGAAGATCGGGCAAGCTATGGCTACACCTTC. It is translated as CSVEDRASYGYTF. The V gene is TRBV29-1, the J gene TRBJ1-2; no reliable D call. The germline V gene encodes CDR1 SQVTM and CDR2 ANQGSEA. The CDR3 covers 13 residues. Trimming shortened V by 0 bases and J by 4 bases, and 9 bases separated the two germline ends.